These 28 T cell receptor beta chains were sequenced from one sample in a study of blood T cell repertoires in COVID-19. Using immunoSEQ multiplex PCR, the repertoire was profiled, and TCRdb retains in-frame clones only, with some absent. Of some 150,000 clones listed, around 84% were seen once; the top ten hold 6.5% to 9%. The sequenced material came from peripheral blood. These receptors all stem from a woman between 45 and 60 years old in a cohort sampled during active or convalescent COVID-19.

The CDR3 nucleotides read TGTGCCAGCAGCGTAGCTCTACTAACAAGACTCTCTGGGGCCAACGTCCTGACTTTC. Protein product: CASSVALLTRLSGANVLTF. The chain has TRBV9 and TRBJ2-6; D remains ambiguous. This CDR3 is 19 amino acids long. CDR1 SGDLS and CDR2 YYNGEE come from the germline V gene. V lost 0 bases and J 0 bases, leaving 16 bases between the germline ends.

V is TRBV7-2 and J is TRBJ2-7; TRBD1 matches at 9 bases. Germline CDR1 SGHTA, CDR2 FQGNSA. CDR3 size: 14 residues. Trimming took 3 bases from V and 6 from J; bases not matched to a gene: 6. CDR3 amino acids: CASSFRQGVSEQYF. CDR3 in DNA: TGTGCCAGCAGCTTCCGACAGGGGGTGTCCGAGCAGTACTTC.

The chain employs TRBV7-2 and TRBJ2-1; D is unclear. V shed 1 base and J shed 3 bases, with 7 bases lying between them. This CDR3 spans 14 amino acids. Germline-derived CDR1 and CDR2 are SGHTA and FQGNSA. CDR3 in DNA: TGTGCCAGCAGCTTAGGGGCGTACTACAATGAGCAGTTCTTC. Translating it yields CASSLGAYYNEQFF.

Only one count was recorded for this clone. The gene calls are TRBV7-2 and TRBJ1-2; 7 nucleotides align to TRBD1. The CDR3 extends over 16 amino acids. CDR1 and CDR2 from the germline V gene are SGHTA and FQGNSA. The J segment lost 2 bases and the V segment lost 5 bases, leaving 11 bases of the junction unmatched. CDR3: CASSPDNLQGNYGYTF. The CDR3, as DNA: TGTGCCAGCAGCCCAGACAATTTACAGGGGAACTATGGCTACACCTTC.

J is TRBJ2-3 and V is TRBV19, with 10 positions matching TRBD2. Germline V gene data show CDR1 as LNHDA and CDR2 as SQIVND (reference sequence). CDR3 length: 19 residues. V shed 4 bases, J shed 2 bases, and the junction held 15 bases outside the gene matches. In DNA form, the CDR3 reads TGTGCCAGTAGTACACCCCCCAGGAGGCTAGCGGGGGTCACAGATACGCAGTATTTT. It codes for CASSTPPRRLAGVTDTQYF. Combining the CDR3 with reference TRBV19 and TRBJ2-3 gives the whole variable domain DGGITQSPKYLFRKEGQNVTLSCEQNLNHDAMYWYRQDPGQGLRLIYYSQIVNDFQKGDIAEGYSVSREKKESFPLTVTSAQKNPTAFYLCASSTPPRRLAGVTDTQYFGPGTRLTVL.

The gene calls are TRBV2 and TRBJ1-2; no clear D gene. With 7 bases removed from V and 0 bases from J, the gap between germline ends came to 9 bases. Germline V gives CDR1 SNHLY, CDR2 FYNNEI. This CDR3 contains 13 residues. CDR3 sequence: CASIRLANYGYTF. The CDR3 DNA is TGTGCCAGCATCCGGTTAGCTAACTATGGCTACACCTTC.

The V gene is TRBV5-8, the J gene TRBJ2-7; D call uncertain. Germline loops: CDR1 SGHTS, CDR2 YDEGEE. The CDR3 loop spans 14 amino acids. V lost 5 bases to trimming and J lost 5 bases, with 17 bases between them. The CDR3 sequence: CASSYNKTPHEQYF. CDR3 nucleotide sequence: TGTGCCAGCAGTTACAACAAGACACCCCACGAGCAGTACTTC.

This chain uses TRBV4-1 with TRBJ2-1; 7 nucleotides agree with TRBD1. CDR1 MGHRA and CDR2 YSYEKL come from the germline V gene. The CDR3 has 17 residues. The junction had 16 bases not matched to a gene; V was cut back by 4 bases and J by 7 bases. As DNA, the CDR3 is TGCGCCAGCAGCCCTCGACAGGGCACAAAAAATCCAAATGAGCAGTTCTTC. This gives the protein CASSPRQGTKNPNEQFF.

V gene TRBV30 combines with J gene TRBJ1-5, with D perhaps matching TRBD1 (6 bases). The V gene's germline CDR1 is GTSNPN and CDR2 SVGIG (reference sequence). V was pared by 1 base and J by 6 bases, with 13 bases between. The CDR3 contains 14 residues. The CDR3 DNA is TGTGCCTGGAGTGAGGGGGGGTCTCGTCAGCCCCAGCATTTT. Amino acids: CAWSEGGSRQPQHF.

This clone was picked up a small number of times. This chain connects TRBV7-3 to TRBJ2-3, with 9 bases fitting TRBD2. Losses at the gene ends were 2 bases for V and 2 bases for J; bases not matched to a gene: 11. The CDR3 runs to 18 residues. CDR1 and CDR2 from the germline V gene are SGHTA and FQGTGA. The CDR3 DNA reads TGTGCCAGCAGCTTAGGATACGCGGGGGGGATCCACACAGATACGCAGTATTTT. Its protein product is CASSLGYAGGIHTDTQYF. The full variable domain, rest sourced from reference TRBV7-3 and TRBJ2-3, is GAGVSQTPSNKVTEKGKYVELRCDPISGHTALYWYRQSLGQGPEFLIYFQGTGAADDSGLPNDRFFAVRPEGSVSTLKIQRTERGDSAVYLCASSLGYAGGIHTDTQYFGPGTRLTVL.

The sample holds one count of this clone. The rearrangement links TRBV2 to TRBJ1-5, with 11 nucleotides matching TRBD1. The trim removed 6 bases at V and 3 bases at J, leaving 7 bases unmatched. CDR1 SNHLY and CDR2 FYNNEI come from the germline V gene. CDR3 size: 16 residues. CDR3 nucleotides: TGTGCCAGCAGAGGACAGGGGGCGGGATTCAATCAGCCCCAGCATTTT. This translates into CASRGQGAGFNQPQHF.

This chain links TRBV5-1 with TRBJ1-2; a possible D gene is TRBD1 (5 bases). Trimming removed 0 bases from V and 3 bases from J, with 9 bases in between. CDR1 is SGHRS and CDR2 is YFSETQ in the germline V gene. This CDR3 has 14 amino acids. The CDR3 nucleotides read TGCGCCAGCAGCTTGGCCAGGGCGGACTATGGCTACACCTTC. This encodes CASSLARADYGYTF.

The V call is TRBV7-9, the J call TRBJ2-2; perhaps TRBD2 as D (6 bases). The CDR3 is 15 residues long. The V end was cut by 5 bases, the J end by 4 bases, with 14 bases between. Germline V gene data show CDR1 as SEHNR and CDR2 as FQNEAQ (reference sequence). CDR3 sequence (DNA): TGTGCCAGCAGCGGACCGGGACTCTTCACCGGGGAGCTGTTTTTT. Translated: CASSGPGLFTGELFF.

In its sample, this clone was seen a few times. The chain links TRBV7-5 to TRBJ1-2. TRBV7-5 has pseudogene status. The CDR3 is made up of 14 amino acids. CDR3 sequence reads: CARSLAHGSYGYTF. In DNA, the CDR3 is TGTGCCAGAAGCTTAGCCCACGGTTCCTACGGCTACACCTTC.

The chain couples TRBV7-2 to TRBJ2-1; tentatively, D is TRBD2 (6 bases). V lost 2 bases, J lost 7 bases, and 15 bases lay in between. The CDR3 covers 15 residues. Germline CDR1 is SGHTA and CDR2 is FQGNSA. CDR3 amino acids: CASSLTRLVGNEQFF. CDR3 nucleotides: TGTGCCAGCAGCTTAACGAGACTAGTGGGGAATGAGCAGTTCTTC. The full variable domain, rest sourced from reference TRBV7-2 and TRBJ2-1, is GAGVSQSPSNKVTEKGKDVELRCDPISGHTALYWYRQSLGQGLEFLIYFQGNSAPDKSGLPSDRFSAERTGGSVSTLTIQRTQQEDSAVYLCASSLTRLVGNEQFFGPGTRLTVL.

V usage is TRBV7-9 and J usage is TRBJ1-4; 8 bases match TRBD1. Trimming cost V 6 bases and J 7 bases; bases outside gene matches: 10. The germline CDR1 and CDR2 sequences are SEHNR and FQNEAQ (reference sequence). This CDR3 spans 15 amino acids. CDR3: CASSYTGGRGEKLFF. The CDR3 nucleotides read TGTGCCAGCAGTTATACAGGGGGACGTGGTGAAAAACTGTTTTTT.

V and J are TRBV18 and TRBJ1-2; TRBD1 matches 7 bases. Trimming at V came to 0 bases and at J to 0 bases, leaving 4 bases not matched to a gene. In germline, CDR1 is KGHSH, CDR2 LQKENI. CDR3 length equals 16 residues. For the CDR3, the DNA is TGTGCCAGCTCACCACCGGGACAGCCGTCTAACTATGGCTACACCTTC. Its translation is CASSPPGQPSNYGYTF.

This clone was recorded only once. The chain combines TRBV6-2 or TRBV6-3 with TRBJ2-1; D is unresolved. The germline gives CDR1 MNHEY, CDR2 SVGEGT. The CDR3 has 13 residues. Trimming removed 0 bases at V and 10 bases at J, with 10 bases between. The CDR3 region has the DNA TGTGCCAGCAGTTACTCGGCGGCCCGAGAGCAGTTCTTC. Translated: CASSYSAAREQFF.

The chain links TRBV7-9 to TRBJ2-7; TRBD1 matches 7 bases. With V trimmed by 4 bases and J by 6 bases, 6 bases remained unmatched. The CDR3 is made up of 13 amino acids. The germline V gene has CDR1 SEHNR and CDR2 FQNEAQ (reference sequence). CDR3 DNA sequence: TGTGCCAGCAGCTGGGACAGTATGGGCGAGCAGTACTTC. Translated: CASSWDSMGEQYF.

This chain links TRBV4-1 with TRBJ1-1, with D tentatively TRBD1 (6 bases). With 0 bases removed from V and 5 bases from J, the gap between germline ends came to 22 bases. This CDR3 is 18 amino acids long. Per germline, CDR1 MGHRA and CDR2 YSYEKL. The CDR3 sequence is CASSQEGGLGSFETEAFF. The CDR3 DNA is TGCGCCAGCAGCCAAGAGGGGGGGCTCGGGTCCTTTGAGACTGAAGCTTTCTTT.

The rearrangement links TRBV7-9 to TRBJ1-2; D may be TRBD1 (5 bases). CDR3 length: 14 residues. In germline, CDR1 is SEHNR, CDR2 FQNEAQ (reference sequence). The germline V and J ends were trimmed by 5 bases and 5 bases, with 15 bases remaining between them. The CDR3 loop is CASSHGAGPYGYTF. As DNA, the CDR3 is TGTGCCAGCAGCCATGGGGCAGGGCCTTATGGCTACACCTTC.

CDR3 in DNA: TGTGCCAGCAGCGTAGAGACAGGGTGGCCCTACGAGCAGTACTTC. As protein: CASSVETGWPYEQYF. V usage is TRBV9 and J usage is TRBJ2-7, with TRBD1 identical over 7 bases. Germline CDR1 and CDR2: SGDLS and YYNGEE. Trimming at V came to 0 bases and at J to 2 bases, leaving 5 bases not matched to a gene. The CDR3 contains 15 residues.

V and J are TRBV5-1 and TRBJ2-2, with D unclear. In germline, CDR1 is SGHRS, CDR2 YFSETQ. CDR3 length equals 14 residues. V dropped 3 bases and J dropped 6 bases, with 12 bases sitting between them. This CDR3 reads CASSSILDPGELFF. The CDR3 DNA follows: TGCGCCAGCAGCTCGATTCTAGACCCCGGGGAGCTGTTTTTT. Supplemented by reference TRBV5-1 and TRBJ2-2, the full variable domain reads KAGVTQTPRYLIKTRGQQVTLSCSPISGHRSVSWYQQTPGQGLQFLFEYFSETQRNKGNFPGRFSGRQFSNSRSEMNVSTLELGDSALYLCASSSILDPGELFFGEGSRLTVL.

There are a few counts of this clone. The J gene is TRBJ1-3, the V gene TRBV18, with TRBD1 identical over 9 bases. The CDR3 has 15 residues. Germline values: CDR1 KGHSH, CDR2 LQKENI. The ends lost 6 bases at V and 2 bases at J; junction bases unmatched: 5. CDR3 DNA: TGTGCCAGCTCGCCCACAGGGGGCACTGGAAACACCATATATTTT. Its protein is CASSPTGGTGNTIYF.

This clone was recorded once. The chain has TRBV23-1 and TRBJ1-5, with unresolved D. TRBV23-1 is assigned to the ORF class and has an uncertain function. This CDR3 is 12 amino acids long. V lost 7 bases and J lost 5, with 9 bases in between. CDR3 DNA sequence: TGCGCCAGCAAGAGGCCTCATCAGCCCCAGCATTTT. It specifies CASKRPHQPQHF.

The chain couples TRBV3-1 (or the pseudogene TRBV3-2) to TRBJ1-4; 7 positions match TRBD1. The germline V gene has CDR1 LGHDT and CDR2 YNNKEL (reference sequence). The CDR3 consists of 17 residues. J gave up 5 bases and V 4 bases, and 13 bases lay outside the gene matches. CDR3 protein: CASSPPGGRGKNEKLFF. In DNA, the CDR3 is TGTGCCAGCAGCCCCCCAGGGGGACGAGGCAAAAATGAAAAACTGTTTTTT.

This chain links TRBV19 with TRBJ1-2; TRBD1 agrees at 8 bases. The CDR3 has 14 residues. V lost 8 bases and J lost 8; bases outside the gene matches: 13. CDR1 LNHDA and CDR2 SQIVND come from the germline V gene (reference sequence). The chain's CDR3 is CASLPQGGYWGYTF. CDR3 DNA sequence: TGTGCCAGTCTCCCACAGGGGGGGTATTGGGGCTACACCTTC.

The chain is built from TRBV5-8 and TRBJ2-5; D not certain. This CDR3 contains 13 residues. Trimming stripped 7 bases from V and 5 bases from J, with 15 bases between. Germline loops: CDR1 SGHTS, CDR2 YDEGEE. CDR3 sequence: CASRPRWFETQYF. DNA for the CDR3: TGTGCCAGCCGCCCCCGGTGGTTTGAGACCCAGTACTTC.